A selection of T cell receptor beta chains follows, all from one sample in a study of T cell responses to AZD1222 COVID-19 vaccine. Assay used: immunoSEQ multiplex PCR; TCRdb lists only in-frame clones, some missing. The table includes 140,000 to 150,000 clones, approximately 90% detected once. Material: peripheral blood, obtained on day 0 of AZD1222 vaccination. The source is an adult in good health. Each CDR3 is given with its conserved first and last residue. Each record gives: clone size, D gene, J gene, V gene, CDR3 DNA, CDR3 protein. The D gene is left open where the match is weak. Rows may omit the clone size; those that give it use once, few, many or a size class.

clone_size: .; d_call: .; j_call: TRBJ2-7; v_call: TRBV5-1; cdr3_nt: TGCGCCAGCAGCATGGACCCAGGTGCCTACGAGCAGTACTTC; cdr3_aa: CASSMDPGAYEQYF
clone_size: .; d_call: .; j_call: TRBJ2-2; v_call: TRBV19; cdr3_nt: TGTGCCAGTAACCTGGAAGGGGAGCTGTTTTTT; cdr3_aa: CASNLEGELFF
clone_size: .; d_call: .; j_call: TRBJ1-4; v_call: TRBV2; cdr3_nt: TGTGCCAGCAGTGAATCGGGCGCGGGAGGAGGGGAAAAACTGTTTTTT; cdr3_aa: CASSESGAGGGEKLFF
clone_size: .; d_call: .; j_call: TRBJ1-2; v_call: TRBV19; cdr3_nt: TGTGCCAGTATTGGGGGGCCCTACGATCACTATGGCTACACCTTC; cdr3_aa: CASIGGPYDHYGYTF
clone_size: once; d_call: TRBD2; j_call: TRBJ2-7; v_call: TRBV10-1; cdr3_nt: TGCGCCAGCACAATTAGAGCCTCTAGCGGTTCCTACGAGCAGTACTTC; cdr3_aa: CASTIRASSGSYEQYF
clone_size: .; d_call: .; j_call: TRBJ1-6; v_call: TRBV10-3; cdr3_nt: TGTGCCATCAGTGAGCCCGCAGTGGACAGATTAAATTCACCCCTCCACTTT; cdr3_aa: CAISEPAVDRLNSPLHF
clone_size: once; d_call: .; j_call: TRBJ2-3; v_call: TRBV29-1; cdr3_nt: TGCAGCGTTGAGGTCGGGAGCTTGGGAGATACGCAGTATTTT; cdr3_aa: CSVEVGSLGDTQYF
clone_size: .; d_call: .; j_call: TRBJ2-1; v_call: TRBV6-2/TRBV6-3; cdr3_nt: TGTGCCAGCAGTTACTCCCCAGGAGTTTTCGATGAGCAGTTCTTC; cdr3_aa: CASSYSPGVFDEQFF
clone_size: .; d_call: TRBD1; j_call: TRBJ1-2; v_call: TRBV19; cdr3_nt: TGTGCCAGTACCGAGGGACAGGGGGCAACTGGCTACACCTTC; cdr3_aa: CASTEGQGATGYTF
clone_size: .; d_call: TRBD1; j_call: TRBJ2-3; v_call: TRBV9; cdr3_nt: TGTGCCAGCAGCGTGGGGACAGGGGGCGTCATGGGAGATACGCAGTATTTT; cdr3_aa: CASSVGTGGVMGDTQYF
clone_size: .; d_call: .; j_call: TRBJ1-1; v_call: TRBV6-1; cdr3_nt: TGTGCCAGCAGTGAGGGATACACTGAAGCTTTCTTT; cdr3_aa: CASSEGYTEAFF
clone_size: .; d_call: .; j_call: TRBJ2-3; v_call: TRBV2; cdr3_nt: TGTGCCAGCAGTGCGACCGTGGATACGCAGTATTTT; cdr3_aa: CASSATVDTQYF
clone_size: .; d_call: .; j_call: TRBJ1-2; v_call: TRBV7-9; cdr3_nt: TGTGCCAGCAGCTTAGTTGTGGGGATATATGGCTACACCTTC; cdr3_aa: CASSLVVGIYGYTF
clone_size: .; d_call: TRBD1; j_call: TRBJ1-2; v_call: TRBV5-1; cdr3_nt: TGCGCCAGCCGACAAGTGGACAGGGTCTATGGCTACACCTTC; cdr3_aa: CASRQVDRVYGYTF
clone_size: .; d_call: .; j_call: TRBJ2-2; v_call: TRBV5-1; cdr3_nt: TGCGCCAGCAGCTTGGACGGGGGGCGCACCGGGGAGCTGTTTTTT; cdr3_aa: CASSLDGGRTGELFF
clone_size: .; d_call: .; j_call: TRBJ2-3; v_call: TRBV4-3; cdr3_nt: TGCGCCAGCAGCCAAGAGGGCGGGGATGGCACAGATACGCAGTATTTT; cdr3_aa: CASSQEGGDGTDTQYF
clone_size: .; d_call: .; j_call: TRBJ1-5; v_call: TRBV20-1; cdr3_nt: TGCAGTGCTAGTAGGGGGGATAGCAATCAGCCCCAGCATTTT; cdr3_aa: CSASRGDSNQPQHF
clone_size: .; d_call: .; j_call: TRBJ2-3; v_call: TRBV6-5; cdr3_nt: TGTGCCAGCAGTTCCAGGGGCACAGATACGCAGTATTTT; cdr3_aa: CASSSRGTDTQYF
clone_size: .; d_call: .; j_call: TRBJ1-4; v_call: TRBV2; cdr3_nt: TGTGCCAGCAAAGATGGAGCAACTAATGAAAAACTGTTTTTT; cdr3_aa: CASKDGATNEKLFF
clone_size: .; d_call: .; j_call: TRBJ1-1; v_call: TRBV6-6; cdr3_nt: TGTGCCAGCAGTTACACCGAGAACACTGAAGCTTTCTTT; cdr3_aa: CASSYTENTEAFF
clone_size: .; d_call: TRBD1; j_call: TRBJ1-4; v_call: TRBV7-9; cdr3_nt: TGTGCCAGCAGCTTAGGACAGGGAACTAATGAAAAACTGTTTTTT; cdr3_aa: CASSLGQGTNEKLFF
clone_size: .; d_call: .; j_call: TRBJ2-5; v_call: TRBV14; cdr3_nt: TGTGCCAGCAGCCAGGACCGAGGCATGGGGGCCCAGTACTTC; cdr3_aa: CASSQDRGMGAQYF
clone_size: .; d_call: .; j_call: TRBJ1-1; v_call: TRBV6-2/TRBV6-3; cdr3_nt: TGTGCCAGCAGTTACCCGGGTAGGACTGAAGCTTTCTTT; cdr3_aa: CASSYPGRTEAFF
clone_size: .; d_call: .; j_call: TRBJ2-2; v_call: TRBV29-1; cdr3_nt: TGCAGCGGAAGGGGAAGGGGCGACACCGGGGAGCTGTTTTTT; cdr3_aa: CSGRGRGDTGELFF
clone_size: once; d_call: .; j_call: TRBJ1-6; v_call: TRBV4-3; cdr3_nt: TGCGCCAGCAGCCAAGTAATAATGTATTCACCCCTCCACTTT; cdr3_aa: CASSQVIMYSPLHF
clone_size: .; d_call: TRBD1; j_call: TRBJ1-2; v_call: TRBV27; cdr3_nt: TGTGCCAGCAGTCTCCGACAGGGGGCGTATGGCTACACCTTC; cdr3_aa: CASSLRQGAYGYTF
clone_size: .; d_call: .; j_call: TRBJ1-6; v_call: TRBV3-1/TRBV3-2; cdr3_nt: TGTGCCAGCAGCCAGAACTTAATAAATTCACCCCTCCACTTT; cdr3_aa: CASSQNLINSPLHF
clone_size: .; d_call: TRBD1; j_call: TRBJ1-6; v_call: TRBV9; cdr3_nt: TGTGCCAGCAGCCCTCAGACAGGGGGAAGTAATTCACCCCTCCACTTT; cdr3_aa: CASSPQTGGSNSPLHF
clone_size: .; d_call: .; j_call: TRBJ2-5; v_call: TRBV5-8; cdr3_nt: TGTGCCAGCAACATCTTCCGGGGTCTGTGGGGAACCCAGTACTTC; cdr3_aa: CASNIFRGLWGTQYF
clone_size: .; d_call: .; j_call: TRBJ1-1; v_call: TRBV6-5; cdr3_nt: TGTGCCAGCTCGCCGGGACCCATCATGAACACTGAAGCTTTCTTT; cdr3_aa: CASSPGPIMNTEAFF
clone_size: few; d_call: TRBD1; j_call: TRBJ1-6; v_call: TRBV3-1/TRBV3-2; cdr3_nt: TGTGCCAGCAGCCAAGGCCCCCTACAGGGGGGCCCCCTCCACTTT; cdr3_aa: CASSQGPLQGGPLHF
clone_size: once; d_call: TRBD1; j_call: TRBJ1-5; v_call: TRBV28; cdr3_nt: TGTGCCAGCAGTTTAAGGGGACAGGGGGTAGGGCCCCAGCATTTT; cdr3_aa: CASSLRGQGVGPQHF
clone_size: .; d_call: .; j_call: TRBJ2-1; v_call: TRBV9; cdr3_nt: TGTGCCAGCAGCGTACTCGGACTTGGGGGCGATGAGCAGTTCTTC; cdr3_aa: CASSVLGLGGDEQFF
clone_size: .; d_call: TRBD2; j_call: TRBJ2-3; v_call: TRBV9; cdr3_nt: TGTGCCAGCAGCGAGGGACTAGCGGGAGGGTACACAGATACGCAGTATTTT; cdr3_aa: CASSEGLAGGYTDTQYF
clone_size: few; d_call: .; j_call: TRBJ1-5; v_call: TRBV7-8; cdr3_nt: TGTGCCAGCAGCTTAGTTCTGTTCAGCAATCAGCCCCAGCATTTT; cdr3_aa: CASSLVLFSNQPQHF
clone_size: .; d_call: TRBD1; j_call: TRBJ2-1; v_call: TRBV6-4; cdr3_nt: TGTGCCAGCAGGCGCCTTTTTGACAGGGGCTCCTACAATGAGCAGTTCTTC; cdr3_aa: CASRRLFDRGSYNEQFF
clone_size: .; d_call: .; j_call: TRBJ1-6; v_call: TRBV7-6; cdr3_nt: TGTGCCAGCAGCTTTAATCTTTCTGGGAGGAATTCACCCCTCCACTTT; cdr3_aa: CASSFNLSGRNSPLHF
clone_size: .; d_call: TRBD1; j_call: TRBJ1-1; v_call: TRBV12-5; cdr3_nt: TGTGCTAGTGGTTTGGTGGGGACAGGGCTTTTTTTGAACACTGAAGCTTTCTTT; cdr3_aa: CASGLVGTGLFLNTEAFF
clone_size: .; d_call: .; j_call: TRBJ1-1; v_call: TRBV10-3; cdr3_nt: TGTGCCATCAGTTACGGTGGTAACACTGAGGCTTTCTTT; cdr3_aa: CAISYGGNTEAFF
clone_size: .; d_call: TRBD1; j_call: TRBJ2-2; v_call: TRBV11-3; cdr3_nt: TGTGCCAGCAGCGGCCGGGACAGGGTCACCGGGGAGCTGTTTTTT; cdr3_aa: CASSGRDRVTGELFF
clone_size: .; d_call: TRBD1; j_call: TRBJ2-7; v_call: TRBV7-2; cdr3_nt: TGTGCCAGCAGCCAAGGACAGGGGGCGTTCGACGAGCAGTACTTC; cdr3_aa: CASSQGQGAFDEQYF
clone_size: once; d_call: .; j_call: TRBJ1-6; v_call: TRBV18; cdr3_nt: TGTGCCAGCTCGCTTAAGTCGAGGGATCTAGTGTATAATTCACCCCTCCACTTT; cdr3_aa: CASSLKSRDLVYNSPLHF